This is a list of T cell receptor beta chains from one sample in a study of cytomegalovirus exposure and HLA in healthy donors. Assay: immunoSEQ multiplex PCR; the TCRdb copy retains only in-frame clones and omits some. The table includes some 90,000 clones, 65% to 85% detected once. Sequencing was carried out using PBMCs. The receptor set was obtained from a man in his fifties or sixties in good health and CMV-seronegative. Each CDR3 is given with its conserved first and last residue. The order of the fields is J gene, clone size, V gene, D gene, CDR3 DNA, CDR3 protein. The D gene is left open where the match is weak. For some rows the clone size is stated as once, few or many, or as a class when expanded; others skip it.

TRBJ1-1	once	TRBV6-6	-	TGTGCGACCCGGGGGGGGAACACTGAAGCTTTCTTT	CATRGGNTEAFF
TRBJ2-7	-	TRBV7-9	-	TGTGCCAGCAGCTTGCAGGGTTTCGACGAGCAGTACTTC	CASSLQGFDEQYF
TRBJ1-3	-	TRBV5-1	TRBD1	TGCGCCAGCAGCTTGGGGGGGACAGGAGGCGCTGGAAACACCATATATTTT	CASSLGGTGGAGNTIYF
TRBJ2-7	once	TRBV27	-	TGTGCCAGCCGCGCAGGAAATCTGGGCTACGAGCAGTACTTC	CASRAGNLGYEQYF
TRBJ2-3	few	TRBV14	-	TGTGCCAGCAGCCAAGACCCCCAGACAGATACGCAGTATTTT	CASSQDPQTDTQYF
TRBJ2-1	-	TRBV5-4	TRBD2	TGTGCCAGCAGCCCCGGTAGCGGGAGGACGAACAATGAGCAGTTCTTC	CASSPGSGRTNNEQFF
TRBJ2-3	-	TRBV9	TRBD2	TGTGCCAGCAGCGCGCAAAGAGTGGAGCTAGCGGGGACTAGCACAGATACGCAGTATTTT	CASSAQRVELAGTSTDTQYF
TRBJ2-1	-	TRBV6-6	TRBD2	TGTGCCAGCAGTTACTCACTAGCGGAGGTTGAGCAGTTCTTC	CASSYSLAEVEQFF
TRBJ1-2	once	TRBV15	-	TGTGCCACCAGCACGGGTATCGGGGGGCAGGGCTACACCTTC	CATSTGIGGQGYTF
TRBJ2-1	-	TRBV28	TRBD1	TGTGCCAGCAGTCCCACGGTCGACAGGGGGCTCAATGAGCAGTTCTTC	CASSPTVDRGLNEQFF
TRBJ2-2	few	TRBV19	TRBD1	TGTGCCAGTAGTATAGGGGGGACAGGTGTGCTGTTTTTT	CASSIGGTGVLFF
TRBJ2-5	-	TRBV12-5	TRBD2	TGTGCTAGTGGTTTGGGAATAGCGGGAGAGGGGGAGACCCAGTACTTC	CASGLGIAGEGETQYF
TRBJ2-3	-	TRBV5-8	-	TGTGCCAGCAGCTACCCCTGGGGGGATAGCACAGATACGCAGTATTTT	CASSYPWGDSTDTQYF
TRBJ2-2	-	TRBV9	-	TGTGCCAGCAGCGTCAGCGTCCCCGGGGCCGGGGAGCTGTTTTTT	CASSVSVPGAGELFF